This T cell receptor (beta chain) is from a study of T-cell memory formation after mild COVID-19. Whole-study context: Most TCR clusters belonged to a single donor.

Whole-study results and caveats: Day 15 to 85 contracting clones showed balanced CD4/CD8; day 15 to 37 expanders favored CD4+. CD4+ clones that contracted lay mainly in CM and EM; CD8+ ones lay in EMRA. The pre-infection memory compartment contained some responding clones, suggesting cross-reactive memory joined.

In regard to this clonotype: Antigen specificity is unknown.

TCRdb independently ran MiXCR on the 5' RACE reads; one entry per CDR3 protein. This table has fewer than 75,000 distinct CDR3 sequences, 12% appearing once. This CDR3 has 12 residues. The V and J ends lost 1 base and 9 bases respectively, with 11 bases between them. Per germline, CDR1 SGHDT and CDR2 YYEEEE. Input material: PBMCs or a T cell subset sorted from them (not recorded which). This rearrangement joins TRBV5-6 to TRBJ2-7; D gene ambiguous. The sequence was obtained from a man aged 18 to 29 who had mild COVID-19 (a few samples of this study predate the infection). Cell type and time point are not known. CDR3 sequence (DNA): TGTGCCAGCAGCTTGCGGCACACCGGGCAGTACGTC. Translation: CASSLRHTGQYV.